This record covers a single T cell receptor beta chain. No cognate antigen has been identified for it. No base quality values were provided; no much bigger clone lies one nucleotide off. The CDR3 regions of human TCRbeta chains were analyzed by immunosequencing. Under the source paper's analysis protocol: TCRs in the repertoires were matched against a reference library of SARS-CoV-2-specific TCRs that had been generated with the MIRA antigen-specificity platform. Breadth was defined as the fraction of unique TCRs that were SARS-CoV-2-associated, and depth was defined as the fraction of total T cells that were SARS-CoV-2-associated. Using the MIRA data, each spike-specific TCR was assigned both to the spike region to which the TCR was reactive and to a CD4 or CD8 class. Log10-transformed breadth and depth values were compared by one-way ANOVA with Sidak's multiple comparisons tests. TCRdb obtained this table from immuneACCESS and retained in-frame rearrangements with V and J assigned. These tables miss some clones; where compared with another copy, unresolved V genes account for less than half of the shortfall, and the remainder is unexplained. The V and J calls and clone size were taken over from that table, and D and trimming were inferred from the DNA. This sample gives about 120,000 clones in total; 90% to 95% of them show up just once. 2.5% to 3% of the sample goes to the ten largest clones.

This sample stems from a study of T cell responses to AZD1222 COVID-19 vaccine (dated by TCRdb to 2020 to 2023). Broadly, across the study: Because spike-specific TCR depth and breadth did not differ between the two schedules, AZD1222 recipients who got a second dose at roughly 4 weeks were pooled with those who got a second dose at roughly 12 weeks. A total of 233 trial participants underwent TCR sequencing, of whom 200 to 220 received two doses of AZD1222 and some 26 received two doses of the MenACWY control vaccine. Trial participants were enrolled into age subgroups of 18-55, 56-69 and 70-plus years, which contained about 150, 27 and 61 TCR-sequenced participants, respectively. Overall study results and their limits: Conclusions about previously exposed vaccinees are limited, since just five or six AZD1222 recipients were seropositive for SARS-CoV-2 at baseline. CD4 TCRs associated with the vaccine covered the entire spike protein, and the dominant responses were in regions 160-218 and 743-854. Because no day 14 peak-response samples were available, the repertoires could be characterized only after the peak T cell response. In the small 56-69-year group, the increase in depth fell short of significance, most likely because of low power. After two AZD1222 doses, both the breadth and the depth of spike-specific TCRs were significantly higher than at day 0 and than in MenACWY recipients. Participants were mostly white British, with more females than males. The authors suggested clonal diversity may have been underestimated. Nearly half of unique spike-specific TCRs reportedly recognized epitopes outside regions mutated in the B.1.351 and B.1.1.7 variants.

Taken from cysteine to phenylalanine, the CDR3 has 17 residues. The read is trimmed to its CDR3 DNA, 51 bases read in frame from base 1. Germline trimming: 8 bases from V, 7 bases from J; junction bases outside gene matches: 21. Reading the germline V gene (reference sequence) gives CDR1 LNHDA and CDR2 SQIVND. According to the study, the label for this sample's time point signals: baseline before first vaccination. The vaccinee samples were drawn from two UK trials, COV001 and COV002, one of which was a single-blind randomized controlled phase 2/3 trial testing AZD1222 (ChAdOx1 nCoV-19) in healthy adults. For TCRbeta chain sequencing, PBMC samples from trial participants were taken at day 0 and at day 28 after the second dose.

Recombination linked TRBV19 to TRBJ1-2, and 8 junctional nucleotides match TRBD1. The sequenced sample was peripheral blood, obtained on day 0 of AZD1222 vaccination. The sequence was obtained from an adult in good health. The encoded CDR3 is CASLPSAGQGAIGGYTF. The sequenced DNA: TGTGCCAGTTTACCCTCCGCGGGCCAGGGGGCCATCGGTGGCTACACCTTC.